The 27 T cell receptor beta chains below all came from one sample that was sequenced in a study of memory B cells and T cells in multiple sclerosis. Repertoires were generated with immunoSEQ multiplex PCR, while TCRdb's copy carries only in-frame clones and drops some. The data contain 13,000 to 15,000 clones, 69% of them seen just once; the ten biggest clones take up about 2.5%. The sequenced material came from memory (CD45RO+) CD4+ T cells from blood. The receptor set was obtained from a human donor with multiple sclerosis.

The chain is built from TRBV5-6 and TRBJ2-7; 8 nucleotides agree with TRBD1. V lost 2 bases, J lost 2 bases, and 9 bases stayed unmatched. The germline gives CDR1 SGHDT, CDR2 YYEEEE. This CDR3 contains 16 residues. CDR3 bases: TGTGCCAGCAGCTTCCTTGGACAGGGTACAACCTACGAGCAGTACTTC. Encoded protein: CASSFLGQGTTYEQYF. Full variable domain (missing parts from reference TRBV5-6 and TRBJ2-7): DAGVTQSPTHLIKTRGQQVTLRCSPKSGHDTVSWYQQALGQGPQFIFQYYEEEERQRGNFPDRFSGHQFPNYSSELNVNALLLGDSALYLCASSFLGQGTTYEQYFGPGTRLTVT.

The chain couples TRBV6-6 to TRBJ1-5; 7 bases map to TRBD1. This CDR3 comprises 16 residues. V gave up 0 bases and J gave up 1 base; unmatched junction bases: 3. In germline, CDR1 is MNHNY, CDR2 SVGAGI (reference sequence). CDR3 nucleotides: TGTGCCAGCAGTTACTCAGGGGGCTGGAGCAATCAGCCCCAGCATTTT. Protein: CASSYSGGWSNQPQHF.

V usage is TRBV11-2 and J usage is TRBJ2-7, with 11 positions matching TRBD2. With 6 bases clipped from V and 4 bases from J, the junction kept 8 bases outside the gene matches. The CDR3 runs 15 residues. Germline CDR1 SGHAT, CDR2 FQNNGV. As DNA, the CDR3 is TGTGCCAGCAGACTGACTAGCGGGATCTCATACGAGCAGTACTTC. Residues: CASRLTSGISYEQYF.

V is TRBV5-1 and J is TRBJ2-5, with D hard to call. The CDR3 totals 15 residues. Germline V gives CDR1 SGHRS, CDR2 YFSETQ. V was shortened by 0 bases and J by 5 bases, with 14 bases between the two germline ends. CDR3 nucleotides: TGCGCCAGCAGCTTGGGCGGATCAATCAGCGAGACCCAGTACTTC. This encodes CASSLGGSISETQYF.

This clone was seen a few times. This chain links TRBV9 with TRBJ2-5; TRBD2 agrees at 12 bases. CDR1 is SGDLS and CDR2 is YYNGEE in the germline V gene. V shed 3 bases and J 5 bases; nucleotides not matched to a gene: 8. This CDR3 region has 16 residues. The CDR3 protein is CASSERLAGVGETQYF. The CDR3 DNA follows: TGTGCCAGCAGCGAGCGACTAGCGGGAGTAGGGGAGACCCAGTACTTC.

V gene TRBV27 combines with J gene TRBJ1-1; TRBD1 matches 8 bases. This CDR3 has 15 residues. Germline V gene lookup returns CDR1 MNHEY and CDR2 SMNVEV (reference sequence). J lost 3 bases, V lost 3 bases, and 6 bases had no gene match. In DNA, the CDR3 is TGTGCCAGCAGTTTTGGGCAGGGGGCTCACACTGAAGCTTTCTTT. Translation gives CASSFGQGAHTEAFF.

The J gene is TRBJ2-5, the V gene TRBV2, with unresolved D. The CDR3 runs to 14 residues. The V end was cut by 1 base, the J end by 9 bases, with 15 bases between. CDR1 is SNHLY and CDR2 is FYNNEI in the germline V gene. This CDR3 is CASSEGQVLSAQYF. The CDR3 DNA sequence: TGTGCCAGCAGTGAAGGACAAGTCTTGAGTGCCCAGTACTTC.

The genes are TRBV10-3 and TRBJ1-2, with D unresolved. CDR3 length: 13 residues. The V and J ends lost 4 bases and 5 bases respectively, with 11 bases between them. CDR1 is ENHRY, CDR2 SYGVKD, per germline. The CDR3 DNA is TGTGCCATCAGTGCCCAGCAACAGTATGGCTACACCTTC. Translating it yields CAISAQQQYGYTF.

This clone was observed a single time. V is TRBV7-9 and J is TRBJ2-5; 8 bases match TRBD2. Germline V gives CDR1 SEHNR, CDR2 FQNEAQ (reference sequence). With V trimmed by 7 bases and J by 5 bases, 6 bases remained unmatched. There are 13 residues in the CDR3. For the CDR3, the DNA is TGTGCCAGCAACAGCGGGGGATCCGAGACCCAGTACTTC. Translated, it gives CASNSGGSETQYF.

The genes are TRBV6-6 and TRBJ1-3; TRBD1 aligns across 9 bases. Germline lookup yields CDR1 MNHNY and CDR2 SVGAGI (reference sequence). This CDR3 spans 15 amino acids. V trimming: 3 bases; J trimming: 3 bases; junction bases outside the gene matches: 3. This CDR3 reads CASSYGTGFGNTIYF. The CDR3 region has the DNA TGTGCCAGCAGTTATGGGACAGGGTTTGGAAACACCATATATTTT.

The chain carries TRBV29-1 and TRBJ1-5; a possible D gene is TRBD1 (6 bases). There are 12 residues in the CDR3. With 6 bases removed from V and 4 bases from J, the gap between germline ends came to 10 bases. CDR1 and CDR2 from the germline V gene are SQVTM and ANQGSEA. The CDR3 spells CSVQGGNQPQHF. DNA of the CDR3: TGCAGCGTCCAAGGGGGTAATCAGCCCCAGCATTTT.

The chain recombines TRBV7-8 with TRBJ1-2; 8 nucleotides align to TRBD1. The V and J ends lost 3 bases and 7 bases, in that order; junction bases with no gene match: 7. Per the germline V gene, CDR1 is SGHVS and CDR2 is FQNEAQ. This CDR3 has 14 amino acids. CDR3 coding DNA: TGTGCCAGCAGCTTGGACAGGGCTTTCTTTGGCTACACCTTC. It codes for CASSLDRAFFGYTF.

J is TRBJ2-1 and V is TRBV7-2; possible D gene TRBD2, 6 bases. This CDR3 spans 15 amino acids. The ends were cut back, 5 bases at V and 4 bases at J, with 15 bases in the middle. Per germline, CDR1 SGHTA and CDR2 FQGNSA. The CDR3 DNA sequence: TGTGCCAGCAGCCTACGGGACTCCGAATACAATGAGCAGTTCTTC. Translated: CASSLRDSEYNEQFF.

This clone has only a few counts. CDR3 bases: TGCGCCAGCAGCCAAGATGTGGGGCGAACTGAAGCTTTCTTT. This sequence encodes CASSQDVGRTEAFF. J is TRBJ1-1 and V is TRBV4-1, with D possibly being TRBD1 (5 bases). Germline values: CDR1 MGHRA, CDR2 YSYEKL. V lost 0 bases, J lost 5 bases, and 10 bases lay in between. The CDR3 contains 14 residues.

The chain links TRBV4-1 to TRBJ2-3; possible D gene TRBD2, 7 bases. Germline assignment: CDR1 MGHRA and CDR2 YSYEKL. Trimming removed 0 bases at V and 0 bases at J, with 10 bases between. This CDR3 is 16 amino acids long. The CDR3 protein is CASSQEGGLSTDTQYF. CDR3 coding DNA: TGCGCCAGCAGCCAAGAAGGGGGACTAAGCACAGATACGCAGTATTTT.

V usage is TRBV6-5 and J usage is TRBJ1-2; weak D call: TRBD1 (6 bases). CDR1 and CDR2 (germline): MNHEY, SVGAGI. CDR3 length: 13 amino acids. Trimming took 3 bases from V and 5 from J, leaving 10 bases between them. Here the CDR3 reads CASSYNREYGYTF. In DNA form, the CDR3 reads TGTGCCAGCAGTTATAACAGGGAGTATGGCTACACCTTC.

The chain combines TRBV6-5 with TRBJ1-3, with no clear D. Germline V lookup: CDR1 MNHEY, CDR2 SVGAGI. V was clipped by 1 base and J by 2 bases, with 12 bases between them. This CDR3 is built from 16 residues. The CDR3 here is CASSYLGPGAGNTIYF. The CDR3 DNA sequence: TGTGCCAGCAGTTACTTGGGTCCCGGGGCTGGAAACACCATATATTTT.

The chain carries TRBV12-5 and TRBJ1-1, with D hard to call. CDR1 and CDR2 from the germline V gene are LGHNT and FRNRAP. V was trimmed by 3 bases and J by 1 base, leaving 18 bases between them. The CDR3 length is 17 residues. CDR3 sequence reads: CASGFTFRGQPNTEAFF. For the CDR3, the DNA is TGTGCTAGTGGTTTCACTTTCCGAGGGCAGCCGAACACTGAAGCTTTCTTT.

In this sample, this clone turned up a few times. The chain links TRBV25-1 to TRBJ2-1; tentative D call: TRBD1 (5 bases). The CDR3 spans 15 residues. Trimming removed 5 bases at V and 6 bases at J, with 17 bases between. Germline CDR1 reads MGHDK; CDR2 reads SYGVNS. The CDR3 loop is CASSPPRQGSNEQFF. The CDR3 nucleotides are TGTGCCAGCAGTCCCCCTAGGCAGGGCTCCAATGAGCAGTTCTTC. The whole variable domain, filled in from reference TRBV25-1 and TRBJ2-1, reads EADIYQTPRYLVIGTGKKITLECSQTMGHDKMYWYQQDPGMELHLIHYSYGVNSTEKGDLSSESTVSRIRTEHFPLTLESARPSHTSQYLCASSPPRQGSNEQFFGPGTRLTVL.

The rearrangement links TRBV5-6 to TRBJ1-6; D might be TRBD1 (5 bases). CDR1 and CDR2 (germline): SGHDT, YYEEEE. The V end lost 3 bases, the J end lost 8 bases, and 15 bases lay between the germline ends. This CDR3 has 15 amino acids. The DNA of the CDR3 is TGTGCCAGCAGCTACGAGGTAGGGGTGGATTCACCCCTCCACTTT. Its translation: CASSYEVGVDSPLHF.

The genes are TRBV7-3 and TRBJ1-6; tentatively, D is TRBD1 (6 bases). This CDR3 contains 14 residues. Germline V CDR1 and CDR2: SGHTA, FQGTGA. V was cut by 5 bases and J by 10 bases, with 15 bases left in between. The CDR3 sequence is CASSRNRAGSPLHF. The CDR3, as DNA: TGTGCCAGCAGCCGAAACAGGGCAGGATCACCCCTCCACTTT.

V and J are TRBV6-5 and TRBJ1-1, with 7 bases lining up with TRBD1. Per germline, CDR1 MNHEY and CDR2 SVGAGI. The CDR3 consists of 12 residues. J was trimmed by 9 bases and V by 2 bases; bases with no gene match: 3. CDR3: CASSYRQGQAFF. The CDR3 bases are TGTGCCAGCAGTTACAGACAGGGACAAGCTTTCTTT.

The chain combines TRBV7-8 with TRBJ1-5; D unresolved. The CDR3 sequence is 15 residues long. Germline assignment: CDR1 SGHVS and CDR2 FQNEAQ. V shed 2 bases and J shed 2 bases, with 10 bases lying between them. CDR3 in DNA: TGTGCCAGCAGCTTATCGGGTTCCGGCAATCAGCCCCAGCATTTT. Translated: CASSLSGSGNQPQHF. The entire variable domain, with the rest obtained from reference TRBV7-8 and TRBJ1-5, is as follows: GAGVSQSPRYKVAKRGQDVALRCDPISGHVSLFWYQQALGQGPEFLTYFQNEAQLDKSGLPSDRFFAERPEGSVSTLKIQRTQQEDSAVYLCASSLSGSGNQPQHFGDGTRLSIL.

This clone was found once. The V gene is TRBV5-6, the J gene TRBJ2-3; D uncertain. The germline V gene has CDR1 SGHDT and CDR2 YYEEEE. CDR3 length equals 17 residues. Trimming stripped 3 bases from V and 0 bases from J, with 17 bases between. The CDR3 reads CASSSTPPELSTDTQYF. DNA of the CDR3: TGTGCCAGCAGCTCAACCCCCCCCGAACTTAGCACAGATACGCAGTATTTT.

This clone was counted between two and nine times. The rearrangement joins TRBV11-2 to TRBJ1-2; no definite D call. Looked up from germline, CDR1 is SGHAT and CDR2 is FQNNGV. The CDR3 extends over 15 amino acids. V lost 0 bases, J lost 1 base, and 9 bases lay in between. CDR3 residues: CASSLDFSSNYGYTF. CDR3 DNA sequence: TGTGCCAGCAGCTTAGATTTTAGCAGTAACTATGGCTACACCTTC.

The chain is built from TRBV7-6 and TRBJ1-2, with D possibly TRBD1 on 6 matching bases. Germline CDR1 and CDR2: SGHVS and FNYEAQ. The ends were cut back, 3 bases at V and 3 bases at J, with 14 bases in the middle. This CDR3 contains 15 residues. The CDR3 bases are TGTGCCAGCAGCTTTGGGGGCAGGGGTGACTATGGCTACACCTTC. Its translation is CASSFGGRGDYGYTF.

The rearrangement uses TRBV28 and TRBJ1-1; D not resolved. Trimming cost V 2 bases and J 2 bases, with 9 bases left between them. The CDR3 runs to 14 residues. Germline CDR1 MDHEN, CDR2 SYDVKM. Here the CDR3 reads CASSLVTSNTEAFF. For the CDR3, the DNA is TGTGCCAGCAGTTTAGTCACATCTAACACTGAAGCTTTCTTT. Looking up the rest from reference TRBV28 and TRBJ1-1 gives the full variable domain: DVKVTQSSRYLVKRTGEKVFLECVQDMDHENMFWYRQDPGLGLRLIYFSYDVKMKEKGDIPEGYSVSREKKERFSLILESASTNQTSMYLCASSLVTSNTEAFFGQGTRLTVV.